These 23 T cell receptor beta chains were sequenced from one sample in a study of a mutant IDH1 vaccine in newly diagnosed glioma. Sequenced by immunoSEQ multiplex PCR; TCRdb stores in-frame clones only, minus some. The table lists roughly 70,000 clones, around 85% of them singletons. These receptors have no known antigen. Time point meaning: week 11, during vaccination. A single vaccine dose contained 300 ug of mutant IDH1 20-mer peptide, and topical imiquimod was used with it. The specimen was PBMCs, collected from a glioma patient whose treatment included an IDH1 peptide vaccine. These receptors were collected from a woman aged 45-65 years with glioma.

The chain has TRBV4-2 and TRBJ2-4; TRBD1 agrees at 10 bases. The germline gives CDR1 LGHNA, CDR2 YNFKEQ. This CDR3 has 15 residues. J lost 8 bases, V lost 1 base, and 5 bases had no gene match. CDR3 bases: TGTGCCAGCAGCCAAGTTGGGACAGGGGACGACATTCAGTACTTC. As protein: CASSQVGTGDDIQYF.

The rearrangement uses TRBV5-1 and TRBJ2-5; D is possibly TRBD1 or TRBD2 (5 bases each). The end of the DNA fits TRBJ2-7 better, so the J call may be wrong. This CDR3 is built from 14 residues. Looked up from germline, CDR1 is SGHRS and CDR2 is YFSETQ. CDR3 nucleotide sequence: TGCGCCAGCAGCCTCGGGGCCGCTCAGAACGAGCAGTACTTC. Protein product: CASSLGAAQNEQYF.

This clone occurred once. The genes are TRBV2 and TRBJ2-7; D gene unclear. The CDR3 is made up of 13 amino acids. CDR1 is SNHLY, CDR2 FYNNEI, per germline. Trimming pared 5 bases from V and 0 bases from J, leaving 8 bases between. CDR3 bases: TGTGCCAGCAGTCCCGGTACCTCCTACGAGCAGTACTTC. Translation: CASSPGTSYEQYF.

This rearrangement joins TRBV16 to TRBJ2-2, with a weak D call TRBD1 (5 bases). The V gene's germline CDR1 is KGHSY and CDR2 FQNENV. V lost 5 bases and J 5 bases, leaving 15 bases between the germline ends. This CDR3 contains 15 residues. Here the CDR3 reads CASSKRAGKTGELFF. Written as DNA, the CDR3 is TGTGCCAGCAGCAAAAGGGCAGGGAAGACCGGGGAGCTGTTTTTT. Based on the CDR3 plus reference TRBV16 and TRBJ2-2, the full variable domain is GEEVAQTPKHLVRGEGQKAKLYCAPIKGHSYVFWYQQVLKNEFKFLISFQNENVFDETGMPKERFSAKCLPNSPCSLEIQATKLEDSAVYFCASSKRAGKTGELFFGEGSRLTVL.

This rearrangement joins TRBV18 to TRBJ1-1, with TRBD1 identical over 9 bases. With 6 bases clipped from V and 1 base from J, the junction kept 6 bases outside the gene matches. From germline, CDR1 is KGHSH and CDR2 LQKENI. This CDR3 comprises 15 residues. The CDR3 loop is CASSRGTGQNTEAFF. The CDR3 nucleotides read TGTGCCAGCTCCCGCGGGACAGGGCAGAACACTGAAGCTTTCTTT.

The chain recombines TRBV12-5 with TRBJ1-1; possibly TRBD1 for D (6 bases). The CDR3 length is 15 residues. V lost 2 bases, J lost 2 bases, and 12 bases lay in between. Germline loops: CDR1 LGHNT, CDR2 FRNRAP. CDR3 nucleotide sequence: TGTGCTAGTGGTTTGCCCCGGACAGCTAACACTGAAGCTTTCTTT. This codes for CASGLPRTANTEAFF.

The V call is TRBV30, the J call TRBJ2-7, with a tentative D call TRBD1 (6 bases). The CDR3 spans 13 residues. Trimming removed 5 bases from V and 2 bases from J, with 13 bases in between. From germline, CDR1 is GTSNPN and CDR2 SVGIG (reference sequence). The CDR3 nucleotides are TGTGCCTGGGCGAGGGGGTTAACCTACGAGCAGTACTTC. Residues: CAWARGLTYEQYF.

The chain employs TRBV30 and TRBJ1-6; TRBD1 is a possible D gene (6 bases). The CDR3 extends over 16 amino acids. Germline V gives CDR1 GTSNPN, CDR2 SVGIG (reference sequence). Trimming took off 1 base at V and 3 bases at J, with 13 bases between the two ends. The CDR3 spells CAWSAGAARYNSPLHF. The CDR3 DNA reads as TGTGCCTGGAGTGCGGGGGCGGCCCGCTATAATTCACCCCTCCACTTT.

V usage is TRBV5-6 and J usage is TRBJ2-5; D not resolved. The CDR3 length is 13 residues. V was cut by 1 base and J by 5 bases, with 9 bases left in between. The germline CDR1 and CDR2 sequences are SGHDT and YYEEEE. DNA of the CDR3: TGTGCCAGCAGCTTGTTCGTGGAGGAGACCCAGTACTTC. Translated: CASSLFVEETQYF.

DNA of the CDR3: TGTGCCAGCAGCCAGACAGGGAATAGCAATCAGCCCCAGCATTTT. Encoded protein: CASSQTGNSNQPQHF. The chain recombines TRBV7-9 with TRBJ1-5; 7 bases are shared with TRBD1. Germline-derived CDR1 and CDR2 are SEHNR and FQNEAQ (reference sequence). V lost 5 bases to trimming and J lost 0 bases; unmatched junction nucleotides: 4. CDR3 size: 15 residues.

The rearrangement joins TRBV5-1 to TRBJ2-7, with D maybe TRBD2 (5 bases). Germline V gene sequence: CDR1 SGHRS, CDR2 YFSETQ. CDR3 length: 13 residues. V was shortened by 0 bases and J by 6 bases, with 10 bases between the two germline ends. Written as DNA, the CDR3 is TGCGCCAGCAGCTTGGGGGGAGAGATCGAGCAGTACTTC. Residues: CASSLGGEIEQYF.

The chain's CDR3 is CASSFDTGADTQYF. The CDR3 DNA sequence: TGTGCCAGCAGCTTCGACACAGGAGCAGATACGCAGTATTTT. The chain recombines TRBV7-9 with TRBJ2-3, with TRBD1 as a possible D gene (5 bases). The CDR3 spans 14 residues. V was shortened by 3 bases and J by 4 bases, with 11 bases between the two germline ends. Germline V gene lookup returns CDR1 SEHNR and CDR2 FQNEAQ (reference sequence).

The chain combines TRBV27 with TRBJ1-1; 11 nucleotides line up with TRBD1. The V gene's germline CDR1 is MNHEY and CDR2 SMNVEV (reference sequence). CDR3 length: 14 residues. Germline trimming cut 3 bases from V and 4 bases from J; bases unmatched to any gene: 1. The CDR3 sequence: CASSFGTGGTEAFF. CDR3 sequence (DNA): TGTGCCAGCAGTTTTGGGACAGGGGGCACTGAAGCTTTCTTT.

The gene calls are TRBV28 and TRBJ1-5; tentatively, D is TRBD1 (5 bases). This CDR3 spans 14 amino acids. CDR1 and CDR2 (germline): MDHEN, SYDVKM. Trimming left V 2 bases short and J 5 bases short, with 10 bases between. CDR3 bases: TGTGCCAGCAGTTTACGCCAGGGTCATCAGCCCCAGCATTTT. Its protein is CASSLRQGHQPQHF.

The chain combines TRBV27 with TRBJ1-5; D is possibly TRBD1 (6 bases). CDR1 MNHEY and CDR2 SMNVEV come from the germline V gene (reference sequence). The CDR3 runs to 14 residues. V shed 5 bases and J shed 4 bases, with 12 bases lying between them. The CDR3 coding sequence is TGTGCCAGCAGTCAGACAGGCGGGAATCAGCCCCAGCATTTT. This encodes CASSQTGGNQPQHF.

The chain joins TRBV5-1 to TRBJ1-3; 10 bases map to TRBD1. The CDR3 loop spans 15 amino acids. CDR1 is SGHRS, CDR2 YFSETQ, per germline. With 4 bases clipped from V and 2 bases from J, the junction kept 3 bases outside the gene matches. In DNA form, the CDR3 reads TGCGCCAGCAGCCGTGGGACAGGGGCTGGAAACACCATATATTTT. Translating gives CASSRGTGAGNTIYF.

This clone was recorded only once. The J gene is TRBJ2-1, the V gene TRBV4-1; 11 bases fit TRBD2. V shed 4 bases and J 6 bases; nucleotides not matched to a gene: 11. Germline V lookup: CDR1 MGHRA, CDR2 YSYEKL. This CDR3 region has 17 residues. The DNA of the CDR3 is TGCGCCAGCAGCCCCGTCCCCACTAGCGGGGGAACCAATGAGCAGTTCTTC. It codes for CASSPVPTSGGTNEQFF.

The chain has TRBV4-1 and TRBJ1-2; 7 positions agree with TRBD1. Germline CDR1 MGHRA, CDR2 YSYEKL. The trim removed 0 bases at V and 5 bases at J, leaving 12 bases unmatched. The CDR3 covers 17 residues. The DNA of the CDR3 is TGCGCCAGCAGCCAAGACGGGGCGGCAGGGGGATCATATGGCTACACCTTC. Translation: CASSQDGAAGGSYGYTF.

CDR3 DNA sequence: TGTGCCAGCAGTGAAACGGGGACCCAGTACTTC. Protein sequence: CASSETGTQYF. V usage is TRBV2 and J usage is TRBJ2-5; no firm D call. V was clipped by 2 bases and J by 7 bases, with 5 bases between them. The CDR3 has 11 amino acids. Germline V gives CDR1 SNHLY, CDR2 FYNNEI.

The chain uses TRBV6-5 and TRBJ2-7; D gene unclear. This CDR3 is 14 amino acids long. Germline V lookup: CDR1 MNHEY, CDR2 SVGAGI. Trimming cost V 5 bases and J 0 bases, with 11 bases left between them. CDR3 nucleotides: TGTGCCAGCAGTCCCCGCGCAAGCTCCTACGAGCAGTACTTC. Its translation is CASSPRASSYEQYF.

The gene calls are TRBV28 and TRBJ1-4; 10 positions agree with TRBD1. Germline CDR1 MDHEN, CDR2 SYDVKM. There are 18 residues in the CDR3. Losses at the gene ends were 3 bases for V and 0 bases for J; bases not matched to a gene: 7. The CDR3 reads CASSLPGTGVPTNEKLFF. CDR3 DNA: TGTGCCAGCAGTTTGCCCGGGACAGGGGTACCAACTAATGAAAAACTGTTTTTT.

The chain has TRBV29-1 and TRBJ1-1; possible D gene TRBD1, 6 bases. The CDR3 length is 13 residues. Trimming cost V 7 bases and J 5 bases, with 17 bases left between them. Germline CDR1 reads SQVTM; CDR2 reads ANQGSEA. As DNA, the CDR3 is TGCAGCGGGAGAGGGGGGCAGGAAACTGAAGCTTTCTTT. Protein sequence: CSGRGGQETEAFF.

This chain's CDR3 is CASSFRKAGGNRNEQFF. The CDR3 DNA sequence: TGTGCCAGCAGCTTCAGGAAAGCGGGGGGGAATAGGAATGAGCAGTTCTTC. V and J are TRBV5-6 and TRBJ2-1; 10 bases are shared with TRBD2. V was pared by 2 bases and J by 7 bases, with 12 bases of the junction left unmatched. The CDR3 runs to 17 residues. Per the germline V gene, CDR1 is SGHDT and CDR2 is YYEEEE.